The 5 T cell receptor beta chains below come from one sample, sequenced in a study of T cell changes during pregnancy in multiple sclerosis. Sequencing was performed with immunoSEQ multiplex PCR; in TCRdb, only in-frame clones are kept and a portion is missing. Among more than 60,000 clones listed, around 90% were seen once. The material was CD4+ T cells from peripheral blood mononuclear cells, obtained in the third trimester of pregnancy. The source is a female donor in good health, enrolled as a control in a pregnancy study.

This chain uses TRBV7-2 with TRBJ2-3, with 9 bases that match TRBD2. The CDR3 contains 17 residues. Germline-derived CDR1 and CDR2 are SGHTA and FQGNSA. The junction had 11 bases not matched to a gene; V was cut back by 5 bases and J by 2 bases. CDR3 in DNA: TGTGCCAGCAGCCCTCGGAGTAGCGGGGGTAACACAGATACGCAGTATTTT. This translates into CASSPRSSGGNTDTQYF.

The rearrangement links TRBV6-6 to TRBJ2-7; 7 bases map to TRBD1. Per the germline V gene, CDR1 is MNHNY and CDR2 is SVGAGI (reference sequence). V lost 6 bases to trimming and J lost 5 bases; unmatched junction nucleotides: 10. The CDR3 is made up of 14 amino acids. Here the CDR3 reads CASRGRQGSDEQYF. The CDR3 DNA reads as TGTGCCAGCAGGGGGAGACAGGGTTCCGACGAGCAGTACTTC.

The chain carries TRBV6-5 and TRBJ1-5; no reliable D call. The V gene's germline CDR1 is MNHEY and CDR2 SVGAGI. This CDR3 is built from 14 residues. V gave up 8 bases and J gave up 2 bases, with 13 bases separating them. CDR3 sequence reads: CASRNGGRNQPQHF. CDR3 sequence (DNA): TGTGCCAGCCGAAATGGAGGTCGCAATCAGCCCCAGCATTTT.

The rearrangement uses TRBV7-2 and TRBJ2-7, with 9 bases fitting TRBD1. From germline, CDR1 is SGHTA and CDR2 FQGNSA. The CDR3 has 17 amino acids. V trimming: 1 base; J trimming: 3 bases; junction bases outside the gene matches: 10. The CDR3 DNA sequence: TGTGCCAGCAGCTTAGAGGGGTTGGGACAGGGTTTCTACGAGCAGTACTTC. It yields the protein CASSLEGLGQGFYEQYF.

This rearrangement joins TRBV5-1 to TRBJ2-7; 8 nucleotides match TRBD2. The CDR3 totals 16 residues. The V segment lost 0 bases and the J segment 5 bases; nucleotides outside the gene matches: 10. Germline V gives CDR1 SGHRS, CDR2 YFSETQ. The CDR3 protein is CASSLEWAGGVDEQYF. DNA for the CDR3: TGCGCCAGCAGCTTGGAGTGGGCGGGGGGTGTGGACGAGCAGTACTTC.